This is a list of T cell receptor beta chains from one sample in a study of T cells after yellow fever vaccination. TCRdb re-called the 5' RACE reads with MiXCR, one entry per CDR3 protein. The sample lists roughly 27,000 distinct CDR3 sequences, 5% occurring once. The sequencing used CD8+ T cells sorted from PBMCs, collected 10 days after the yellow fever booster vaccination. Source of these receptors: a man aged 30-40 years who received the YFV17D yellow fever vaccine. CDR3s include the opening cysteine and the closing phenylalanine or tryptophan. The order of the fields is CDR3 protein, CDR3 DNA, V gene, clone size, J gene, D gene. D genes are given only for firm matches. Only some rows state a clone size, as once, few, many or a class for expanded clones.

CDR3: CASSPITGGLGELFF
DNA: TGTGCCAGCAGCCCGATCACAGGGGGCTTAGGGGAGCTGTTTTTT
V: TRBV7-2
size: many
J: TRBJ2-2
D: TRBD1

CDR3: CASKITGGVGAFF
DNA: TGTGCCAGCAAAATCACGGGCGGTGTGGGGGCTTTCTTT
V: TRBV27
size: many
J: TRBJ1-1
D: .

CDR3: CASGHSYEQYF
DNA: TGTGCCAGCGGACACTCCTACGAGCAGTACTTC
V: TRBV12-3/TRBV12-4
size: many
J: TRBJ2-7
D: .

CDR3: CAISEGASGGNSYEQYF
DNA: TGTGCCATCAGTGAGGGGGCTAGCGGGGGTAATTCCTACGAGCAGTACTTC
V: TRBV10-3
size: many
J: TRBJ2-7
D: TRBD2

CDR3: CSVGRLAGGGYEQYF
DNA: TGCAGCGTTGGCCGACTAGCGGGAGGAGGCTACGAGCAGTACTTC
V: TRBV29-1
size: many
J: TRBJ2-7
D: TRBD2

CDR3: CASSDRDTGELFF
DNA: TGTGCCAGCAGTGACAGGGACACCGGGGAGCTGTTTTTT
V: TRBV6-4
size: many
J: TRBJ2-2
D: .

CDR3: CASSYGQPYEQYF
DNA: TGTGCCAGCAGTTACGGGCAACCCTACGAGCAGTACTTC
V: TRBV6-6
size: many
J: TRBJ2-7
D: .

CDR3: CSARVQNEQFF
DNA: TGCAGTGCTAGAGTCCAGAATGAGCAGTTCTTC
V: TRBV20-1
size: many
J: TRBJ2-1
D: .

CDR3: CAITRLSNRDARFTYNEQFF
DNA: TGTGCCATCACACGACTATCAAACCGGGACGCGCGGTTCACCTACAATGAGCAGTTCTTC
V: TRBV11-1
size: many
J: TRBJ2-1
D: .

CDR3: CASSLSAGGYNEQFF
DNA: TGTGCCAGCAGCTTGTCTGCGGGAGGGTACAATGAGCAGTTCTTC
V: TRBV7-2
size: many
J: TRBJ2-1
D: TRBD2

CDR3: CASSYDWSSYEQYF
DNA: TGTGCCAGCAGTTACGACTGGAGCTCCTACGAGCAGTACTTC
V: TRBV6-2/TRBV6-3
size: many
J: TRBJ2-7
D: .

CDR3: CASSYTLSNEQFF
DNA: TGTGCCAGCAGTTACACCCTTTCCAATGAGCAGTTCTTC
V: TRBV6-5
size: many
J: TRBJ2-1
D: .

CDR3: CSVLGLSGSKNEQFF
DNA: TGCAGCGTGTTGGGTTTGAGCGGGAGTAAAAATGAGCAGTTCTTC
V: TRBV29-1
size: many
J: TRBJ2-1
D: TRBD2

CDR3: CASSHPDSPYEQYF
DNA: TGCGCCAGCAGCCACCCCGACAGCCCCTACGAGCAGTACTTC
V: TRBV5-1
size: many
J: TRBJ2-7
D: .

CDR3: CASSSPGTGDDFYEQFF
DNA: TGTGCCAGCAGCTCCCCTGGGACAGGGGACGATTTTTATGAGCAGTTCTTC
V: TRBV28
size: medium-sized
J: TRBJ2-1
D: TRBD1

CDR3: CASSFLGRTNTGELFF
DNA: TGTGCCAGCAGTTTTTTAGGGAGGACGAACACCGGGGAGCTGTTTTTT
V: TRBV28
size: few
J: TRBJ2-2
D: .

CDR3: CASSLGLAGTGELFF
DNA: TGTGCCAGCAGCTTAGGGCTAGCAGGAACCGGGGAGCTGTTTTTT
V: TRBV5-6
size: many
J: TRBJ2-2
D: .

CDR3: CASSFWTGGDPGTQYF
DNA: TGTGCCAGCAGCTTCTGGACGGGAGGGGACCCCGGTACGCAGTATTTT
V: TRBV11-2
size: many
J: TRBJ2-3
D: TRBD2

CDR3: CASSPGSGQETQYF
DNA: TGTGCCAGCTCACCAGGTTCAGGCCAAGAGACCCAGTACTTC
V: TRBV18
size: many
J: TRBJ2-5
D: .

CDR3: CASSQSSNEQFF
DNA: TGCGCCAGCAGCCAAAGTAGCAATGAGCAGTTCTTC
V: TRBV5-1
size: many
J: TRBJ2-1
D: .

CDR3: CASSQAYGVAQETQYF
DNA: TGCGCCAGCAGCCAAGCATACGGAGTCGCCCAAGAGACCCAGTACTTC
V: TRBV4-3
size: many
J: TRBJ2-5
D: .

CDR3: CASTQKTQGREQYF
DNA: TGTGCCAGCACCCAAAAGACCCAGGGTCGCGAGCAGTACTTC
V: TRBV12-3/TRBV12-4
size: many
J: TRBJ2-7
D: .

CDR3: CASSPLATGLYGYTF
DNA: TGTGCCAGCAGCCCATTAGCTACGGGCCTCTATGGCTACACCTTC
V: TRBV7-9
size: many
J: TRBJ1-2
D: .

CDR3: CASSSGTSGSEQYF
DNA: TGTGCCAGCAGCTCCGGGACTAGCGGTAGCGAGCAGTACTTC
V: TRBV5-4
size: many
J: TRBJ2-7
D: TRBD2

CDR3: CAWTRSSLDTQYF
DNA: TGTGCCTGGACTAGGTCTAGCTTGGATACGCAGTATTTT
V: TRBV30
size: many
J: TRBJ2-3
D: .

CDR3: CASSLALQGITPLYEQYF
DNA: TGTGCCAGCAGCTTAGCGCTACAGGGGATCACGCCCCTTTACGAGCAGTACTTC
V: TRBV7-2
size: many
J: TRBJ2-7
D: TRBD1

CDR3: CSVVEHDRRTYEQYF
DNA: TGCAGCGTCGTAGAACACGACAGGCGGACCTACGAGCAGTACTTC
V: TRBV29-1
size: many
J: TRBJ2-7
D: .

CDR3: CSVEGTSGTNNEQFF
DNA: TGCAGCGTTGAGGGGACTAGCGGTACCAACAATGAGCAGTTCTTC
V: TRBV29-1
size: many
J: TRBJ2-1
D: TRBD2

CDR3: CASCTYRGEGAGELFF
DNA: TGTGCCAGCTGCACTTACCGGGGAGAAGGCGCCGGGGAGCTGTTTTTT
V: TRBV11-3
size: .
J: TRBJ2-2
D: .

CDR3: CASTPGQGSYEQYF
DNA: TGTGCCAGCACCCCGGGACAGGGATCCTACGAGCAGTACTTC
V: TRBV2
size: many
J: TRBJ2-7
D: TRBD1

CDR3: CASSFGAYNEQFF
DNA: TGTGCCAGCAGTTTCGGTGCTTACAATGAGCAGTTCTTC
V: TRBV12-3/TRBV12-4
size: many
J: TRBJ2-1
D: .

CDR3: CATDYGYTF
DNA: TGTGCCACCGACTATGGCTACACCTTC
V: TRBV7-9
size: many
J: TRBJ1-2
D: .

CDR3: CAERQGAYNEQFF
DNA: TGTGCCGAGCGACAGGGGGCCTACAATGAGCAGTTCTTC
V: TRBV2
size: many
J: TRBJ2-1
D: TRBD1

CDR3: CSAREAGEETQYF
DNA: TGCAGTGCTAGAGAAGCCGGAGAAGAGACCCAGTACTTC
V: TRBV20-1
size: many
J: TRBJ2-5
D: .

CDR3: CASSPPVFHGVDEQFF
DNA: TGTGCCAGCAGCCCTCCTGTCTTCCATGGGGTAGATGAGCAGTTCTTC
V: TRBV3-1
size: many
J: TRBJ2-1
D: .

CDR3: CASSSGEGRSYEQYF
DNA: TGTGCCAGCAGCTCAGGGGAGGGGAGGTCCTACGAGCAGTACTTC
V: TRBV6-1
size: many
J: TRBJ2-7
D: .

CDR3: CSVQGTGNTEAFF
DNA: TGCAGCGTCCAAGGGACCGGGAACACTGAAGCTTTCTTT
V: TRBV29-1
size: many
J: TRBJ1-1
D: .

CDR3: CACSLLAWEEYSYNEQFF
DNA: TGTGCCTGCAGTTTACTCGCTTGGGAGGAGTATTCCTACAATGAGCAGTTCTTC
V: TRBV12-3/TRBV12-4
size: .
J: TRBJ2-1
D: .

CDR3: CASSVGDNPYEQYF
DNA: TGTGCCAGCAGCGTAGGGGACAATCCCTACGAGCAGTACTTC
V: TRBV9
size: many
J: TRBJ2-7
D: .

CDR3: CASSAGQGPDTQYF
DNA: TGTGCCAGCAGCGCCGGACAGGGACCAGATACGCAGTATTTT
V: TRBV9
size: many
J: TRBJ2-3
D: TRBD1

CDR3: CATSEPTGSAEQYF
DNA: TGTGCCACCAGTGAACCGACAGGGTCCGCCGAGCAGTACTTC
V: TRBV24-1
size: many
J: TRBJ2-7
D: TRBD1

CDR3: CASSLTGRSSYEQYF
DNA: TGTGCCAGCAGTTTAACGGGCCGGTCTTCCTACGAGCAGTACTTC
V: TRBV27
size: many
J: TRBJ2-7
D: .

CDR3: CASSPLGFYEQYF
DNA: TGTGCCAGCAGCCCCTTGGGCTTTTACGAGCAGTACTTC
V: TRBV7-2
size: many
J: TRBJ2-7
D: .

CDR3: CASSETSGRETQYF
DNA: TGTGCCAGCAGCGAGACTAGCGGGAGAGAGACCCAGTACTTC
V: TRBV7-2
size: many
J: TRBJ2-5
D: TRBD2

CDR3: CASSQEGASTEAFF
DNA: TGCGCCAGCAGCCAAGAGGGGGCATCGACTGAAGCTTTCTTT
V: TRBV4-1
size: many
J: TRBJ1-1
D: .

CDR3: CASSPWGGVKDTQYF
DNA: TGTGCCAGCAGCCCCTGGGGGGGGGTCAAAGATACGCAGTATTTT
V: TRBV7-9
size: many
J: TRBJ2-3
D: TRBD2

CDR3: CSVVKREQFF
DNA: TGCAGCGTCGTTAAGCGGGAGCAGTTCTTC
V: TRBV29-1
size: many
J: TRBJ2-1
D: .

CDR3: CASSLTSSYEQYF
DNA: TGTGCCAGCAGTTTAACCAGCTCCTACGAGCAGTACTTC
V: TRBV27
size: .
J: TRBJ2-7
D: .

CDR3: CASSLTVEITYEQYF
DNA: TGTGCCAGCAGTCTGACAGTCGAGATTACTTACGAGCAGTACTTC
V: TRBV12-3/TRBV12-4
size: many
J: TRBJ2-7
D: .

CDR3: CASSPPRDNPYEQYF
DNA: TGTGCCAGCAGCCCCCCGCGGGACAACCCCTACGAGCAGTACTTC
V: TRBV7-2
size: many
J: TRBJ2-7
D: .

CDR3: CASSQARGNIQYF
DNA: TGTGCCAGCAGCCAAGCGCGAGGGAACATTCAGTACTTC
V: TRBV3-1
size: many
J: TRBJ2-4
D: .

CDR3: CASKDQGFSYEQYF
DNA: TGTGCCAGCAAAGATCAGGGCTTCTCCTACGAGCAGTACTTC
V: TRBV6-2/TRBV6-3
size: many
J: TRBJ2-7
D: .